The next 22 T cell receptor beta chains were all read from a single sample in a study of Tregs in tolerant kidney transplant recipients. TCRdb keeps only in-frame clones here, not all; method: immunoSEQ multiplex PCR. The table lists some 66,000 clones, roughly 92% of them singletons, with about 10% in the top ten. The sample in question was CD8+ T cells from blood, obtained before the transplant. The receptors shown here come from a human donor who received a combined kidney and bone marrow transplant.

This clone has just one count. The rearrangement links TRBV19 to TRBJ1-1; D might be TRBD1 (5 bases). The germline V gene encodes CDR1 LNHDA and CDR2 SQIVND (reference sequence). The CDR3 spans 14 residues. Trimming pared 1 base from V and 10 bases from J, leaving 16 bases between. The CDR3 is CASSIGGPNLVAFF. As DNA, the CDR3 is TGTGCCAGTAGTATAGGGGGCCCAAATCTCGTAGCTTTCTTT. Full variable domain (missing parts from reference TRBV19 and TRBJ1-1): DGGITQSPKYLFRKEGQNVTLSCEQNLNHDAMYWYRQDPGQGLRLIYYSQIVNDFQKGDIAEGYSVSREKKESFPLTVTSAQKNPTAFYLCASSIGGPNLVAFFGQGTRLTVV.

The V call is TRBV6-1, the J call TRBJ1-1; D call uncertain. CDR1 and CDR2 (germline): MNHNS, SASEGT. V lost 7 bases, J lost 6 bases, and 12 bases lay in between. The length of the CDR3 is 12 residues. The CDR3 is CASMGQTAEAFF. The CDR3 DNA follows: TGTGCCAGCATGGGCCAAACCGCTGAAGCTTTCTTT.

The rearrangement uses TRBV28 and TRBJ2-5, with D tentatively TRBD2 (5 bases). Germline V lookup: CDR1 MDHEN, CDR2 SYDVKM. Trimming removed 2 bases at V and 2 bases at J, with 12 bases between. The CDR3 spans 15 residues. CDR3 nucleotide sequence: TGTGCCAGCAGTTTACTAGCCGTCAGGCAAGAGACCCAGTACTTC. Amino acid sequence: CASSLLAVRQETQYF.

The V gene is TRBV29-1, the J gene TRBJ1-2; TRBD1 agrees at 7 bases. The junction had 8 bases not matched to a gene; V was cut back by 6 bases and J by 1 base. Germline CDR1 SQVTM, CDR2 ANQGSEA. There are 14 residues in the CDR3. CDR3 nucleotide sequence: TGCAGCGTCGACAGGACAGGCGATAACTATGGCTACACCTTC. Translated: CSVDRTGDNYGYTF.

This rearrangement joins TRBV6-6 to TRBJ2-1; the D gene is possibly TRBD2 (6 bases). Looked up from germline, CDR1 is MNHNY and CDR2 is SVGAGI (reference sequence). There are 12 residues in the CDR3. V lost 7 bases to trimming and J lost 4 bases, with 8 bases between them. The CDR3 sequence is CASMEGYNEQFF. The CDR3 nucleotides read TGTGCCAGCATGGAGGGGTACAATGAGCAGTTCTTC.

The rearrangement joins TRBV9 to TRBJ2-1; 11 nucleotides line up with TRBD1. CDR3 length: 16 amino acids. V dropped 1 base and J dropped 4; count of bases not matched to a gene: 4. CDR1 and CDR2 (germline): SGDLS, YYNGEE. The CDR3 nucleotides are TGTGCCAGCAGCGTACCCGGGACAGGGGGTTACAATGAGCAGTTCTTC. Translation gives CASSVPGTGGYNEQFF. The full variable domain, with the rest looked up from reference TRBV9 and TRBJ2-1, is DSGVTQTPKHLITATGQRVTLRCSPRSGDLSVYWYQQSLDQGLQFLIQYYNGEERAKGNILERFSAQQFPDLHSELNLSSLELGDSALYFCASSVPGTGGYNEQFFGPGTRLTVL.

This clone was seen once. The chain combines TRBV11-3 with TRBJ1-1; D is uncertain. Germline V lookup: CDR1 SGHNT, CDR2 YENEEA. There are 17 residues in the CDR3. V dropped 5 bases and J dropped 10 bases, with 29 bases sitting between them. CDR3 bases: TGTGCCAGCAGCCCAGGAGGCCTCGCGTTTAACCCCGTGGGAGCTTTCTTT. Residues: CASSPGGLAFNPVGAFF.

The V and J genes are TRBV5-4 and TRBJ2-1; 13 nucleotides match TRBD2. V lost 4 bases to trimming and J lost 5 bases; unmatched junction nucleotides: 6. CDR3 length: 16 amino acids. Germline CDR1 SGHNT, CDR2 YYREEE (reference sequence). CDR3 residues: CASSPLGLAGDNEQFF. CDR3 DNA sequence: TGTGCCAGCAGCCCCCTTGGACTAGCGGGGGACAATGAGCAGTTCTTC.

J is TRBJ2-3 and V is TRBV28; 10 nucleotides agree with TRBD1. The V gene's germline CDR1 is MDHEN and CDR2 SYDVKM. V was pared by 1 base and J by 1 base, with 2 bases of the junction left unmatched. This CDR3 has 16 residues. CDR3 sequence reads: CASSLSGTGGTDTQYF. The CDR3 bases are TGTGCCAGCAGTTTATCCGGGACAGGGGGCACAGATACGCAGTATTTT.

This chain links TRBV6-6 with TRBJ2-7; weak D call: TRBD1 (6 bases). Per germline, CDR1 MNHNY and CDR2 SVGAGI (reference sequence). V lost 0 bases and J 0 bases, leaving 9 bases between the germline ends. This CDR3 region has 15 residues. CDR3: CASSYSTDSSYEQYF. The CDR3, as DNA: TGTGCCAGCAGTTACTCGACGGACAGCTCCTACGAGCAGTACTTC.

The V and J genes are TRBV7-9 and TRBJ2-2, with D unclear. Germline CDR1 is SEHNR and CDR2 is FQNEAQ (reference sequence). The CDR3 covers 11 residues. Trimming shortened V by 7 bases and J by 6 bases, and 6 bases separated the two germline ends. In nucleotides, the CDR3 is TGTGCCAGCAACCAGGCCGGGGAGCTGTTTTTT. Its translation: CASNQAGELFF.

The J gene is TRBJ2-7, the V gene TRBV7-2; D is possibly TRBD1 (6 bases). This CDR3 comprises 16 residues. Germline assignment: CDR1 SGHTA and CDR2 FQGNSA. Trimming removed 1 base from V and 2 bases from J, with 15 bases in between. The CDR3 here is CASSLGGPFRAYEQYF. The CDR3 nucleotides read TGTGCCAGCAGCTTAGGGGGGCCCTTTAGGGCCTACGAGCAGTACTTC.

This rearrangement joins TRBV7-9 to TRBJ2-2, with TRBD2 matching 8 bases. CDR3 length: 16 residues. V lost 4 bases to trimming and J lost 6 bases; unmatched junction nucleotides: 10. Germline V CDR1 and CDR2: SEHNR, FQNEAQ (reference sequence). The CDR3 sequence is CASSSNAAGVAGELFF. The CDR3 DNA reads as TGTGCCAGCAGCTCAAACGCAGCGGGAGTAGCCGGGGAGCTGTTTTTT.

The chain is built from TRBV7-9 and TRBJ2-1; 9 bases align to TRBD2. CDR1 is SEHNR and CDR2 is FQNEAQ in the germline V gene (reference sequence). The CDR3 loop spans 17 amino acids. Trimming at V came to 2 bases and at J to 8 bases, leaving 13 bases not matched to a gene. The CDR3 here is CASSLLGGGARGDEQFF. The CDR3 nucleotides are TGTGCCAGCAGCTTATTAGGCGGGGGGGCCCGGGGAGATGAGCAGTTCTTC.

This clone was recorded a few times. The chain carries TRBV7-9 and TRBJ2-7; D not certain. The CDR3 has 14 residues. The V gene lost 3 bases and the J gene lost 5 bases, with 14 bases spanning the gap. Looked up from germline, CDR1 is SEHNR and CDR2 is FQNEAQ (reference sequence). The CDR3 region has the DNA TGTGCCAGCAGCTTCAGTCTACACGCGGACGAGCAGTACTTC. This translates into CASSFSLHADEQYF.

The chain combines TRBV7-8 with TRBJ2-7; D remains ambiguous. This CDR3 comprises 13 residues. CDR1 and CDR2 from the germline V gene are SGHVS and FQNEAQ. Trimming removed 3 bases at V and 0 bases at J, with 6 bases between. CDR3 DNA sequence: TGTGCCAGCAGCTTTGGCTTCTCCTACGAGCAGTACTTC. Its translation: CASSFGFSYEQYF.

The chain couples TRBV7-8 to TRBJ2-1; 12 bases line up with TRBD2. Germline V gene sequence: CDR1 SGHVS, CDR2 FQNEAQ. The J segment lost 2 bases and the V segment lost 0 bases, leaving 2 bases of the junction unmatched. The CDR3 loop spans 17 amino acids. The CDR3 loop is CASSLATSGGPYNEQFF. CDR3 bases: TGTGCCAGCAGCTTAGCGACTAGCGGGGGACCCTACAATGAGCAGTTCTTC.

CDR3 loop: CASSLTPSKSTGELFF. In DNA, the CDR3 is TGCGCCAGCAGCTTGACCCCGAGCAAGTCCACCGGGGAGCTGTTTTTT. The V gene is TRBV5-1, the J gene TRBJ2-2; D gene ambiguous. Germline lookup yields CDR1 SGHRS and CDR2 YFSETQ. The CDR3 runs 16 residues. V was cut by 1 base and J by 4 bases, with 14 bases left in between.

V gene TRBV11-2 combines with J gene TRBJ2-3, with 8 bases matching TRBD2. Trimming removed 1 base from V and 2 bases from J; junction bases left unmatched: 11. Germline V CDR1 and CDR2: SGHAT, FQNNGV. The CDR3 covers 18 residues. The CDR3 bases are TGTGCCAGCAGCTTAGTAGGCGGCGAGCGGGAGTCCACAGATACGCAGTATTTT. It yields the protein CASSLVGGERESTDTQYF.

Worth noting for this clone: One end of the junction varies from germline; a read error may be responsible. Other DNA sequences in this specimen translate into the identical CDR3. The chain recombines TRBV9 with TRBJ1-6, with a tentative D call TRBD1 (5 bases). In germline, CDR1 is SGDLS, CDR2 YYNGEE. The CDR3 contains 15 residues. The CDR3 protein is CASSVATWGDSPLHF. The CDR3 region has the DNA TGTGCCAGCAGCGTAGCCACCTGGGGGGATTCCCCCCTCCACTTT.

This sequence joins TRBV29-1 and TRBJ2-5; possibly TRBD1 for D (6 bases). The DNA end favors TRBJ2-7, so the J call may be wrong. In germline, CDR1 is SQVTM, CDR2 ANQGSEA. This CDR3 has 13 amino acids. The CDR3 DNA is TGCAGCGTTGAAGATAACAGGGACGGCGAGCAGTACTTC. Encoded protein: CSVEDNRDGEQYF.

The V and J genes are TRBV30 and TRBJ1-2, with 7 bases matching TRBD1. Germline CDR1 reads GTSNPN; CDR2 reads SVGIG (reference sequence). Germline trimming cut 6 bases from V and 8 bases from J; bases unmatched to any gene: 21. The CDR3 length is 16 residues. DNA of the CDR3: TGTGCCTGCCTTCCCCATCTTACAGGGGAGGTAGAAGGCTACACCTTC. It translates to CACLPHLTGEVEGYTF.